One T cell receptor beta chain is described in this entry. The CDR3 contains 16 residues. Germline trimming cut 1 base from V and 1 base from J; bases unmatched to any gene: 5. CDR1 and CDR2 (germline): SGHVS, FQNEAQ. Authors' data handling: Estimated nucleated cell counts came from reference gene primer amplification. Method: immunoSEQ multiplex PCR; TCRdb's copy keeps in-frame clones and lacks some. V, J and clone size reflect that table, while D and trimming were determined from the DNA. The sample yields some 180,000 clones, 78% seen once. This specimen comes from a study of blood T cell repertoires in COVID-19. The wider study: The analysed material was cDNA or gDNA that came from T cells, B-cell-depleted T cells, or PBMCs.

The source of this sequence is a woman of 80 years or more with active or convalescent COVID-19. V gene TRBV7-8 combines with J gene TRBJ1-1; TRBD1 matches at 8 bases. The sample comprised peripheral blood. The CDR3: CASSLGLGQGNTEAFF. The CDR3 coding sequence is TGTGCCAGCAGCTTAGGACTTGGACAGGGGAACACTGAAGCTTTCTTT.